The clone carrying this T cell receptor (beta chain) was counted at least ten times. The antigen is not known. Relative to the germline gene, one junction end is altered; a read error may explain this. The data originate from a study of regulatory T cells in long-lasting Graves disease. Germline V gives CDR1 DFQATT, CDR2 SNEGSKA (reference sequence). CDR3 length equals 12 residues. As to time point: newly diagnosed GD, antithyroid drugs for less than 3 months. Making the TCR library involved RNA that had been extracted from PBMCs. Per American Thyroid Association guidelines, Graves' disease was diagnosed. Arm-PCR of CDR3 regions and iRepertoire HTBI primers were used to build TCR beta libraries. From the multiplex PCR reads, TCRdb called clonotypes with MiXCR, one entry per CDR3 protein. The sample lists 510,000 or so distinct CDR3 sequences; around 12% were seen once. Study-wide findings and caveats: Relative to newly diagnosed Graves' patients, persistent ones had lower TCR diversity.

These sequences were also reported in another study, on T cells in Graves' hyperthyroidism and ophthalmopathy. As that study records: First-round RT-PCR with HTBI primers amplified the TCR CDR3 region.

The sample here was peripheral blood mononuclear cells (PBMCs), taken at new diagnosis, from a patient treated with antithyroid drugs. V usage is TRBV20-1 and J usage is TRBJ1-5; 9 positions match TRBD1. The sequence was obtained from a woman under 40 with Graves disease. The CDR3 nucleotides read TGTGCCGCGGGACAGGGTTATCAGCCCCAGCATTTT. This gives the protein CAAGQGYQPQHF.